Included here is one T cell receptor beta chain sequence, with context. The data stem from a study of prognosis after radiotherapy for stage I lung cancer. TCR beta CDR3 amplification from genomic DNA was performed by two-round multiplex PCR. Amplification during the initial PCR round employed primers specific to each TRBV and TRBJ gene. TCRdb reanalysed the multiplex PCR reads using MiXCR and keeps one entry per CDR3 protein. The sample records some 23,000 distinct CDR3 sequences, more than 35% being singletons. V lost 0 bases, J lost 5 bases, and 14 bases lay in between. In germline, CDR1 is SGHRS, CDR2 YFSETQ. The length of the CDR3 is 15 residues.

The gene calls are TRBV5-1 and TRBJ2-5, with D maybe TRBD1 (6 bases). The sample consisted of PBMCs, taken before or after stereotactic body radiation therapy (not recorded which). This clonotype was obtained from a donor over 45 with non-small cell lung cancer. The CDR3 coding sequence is TGCGCCAGCAGCTTGGAAGGGGGTGGGGTGGAGACCCAGTACTTC. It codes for CASSLEGGGVETQYF.